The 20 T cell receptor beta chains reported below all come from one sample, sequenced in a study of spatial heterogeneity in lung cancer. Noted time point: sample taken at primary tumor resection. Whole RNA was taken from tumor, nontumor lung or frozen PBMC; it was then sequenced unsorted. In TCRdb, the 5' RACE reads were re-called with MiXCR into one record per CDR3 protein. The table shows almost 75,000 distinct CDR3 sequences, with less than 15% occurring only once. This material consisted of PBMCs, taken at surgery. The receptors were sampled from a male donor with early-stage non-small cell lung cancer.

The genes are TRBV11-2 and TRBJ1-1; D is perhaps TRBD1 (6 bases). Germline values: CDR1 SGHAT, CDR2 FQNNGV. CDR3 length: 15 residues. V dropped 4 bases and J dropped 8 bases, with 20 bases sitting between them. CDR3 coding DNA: TGTGCCAGCAGCTCAGCACCCGGGGACAACAGGGAAGCTTTCTTT. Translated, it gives CASSSAPGDNREAFF.

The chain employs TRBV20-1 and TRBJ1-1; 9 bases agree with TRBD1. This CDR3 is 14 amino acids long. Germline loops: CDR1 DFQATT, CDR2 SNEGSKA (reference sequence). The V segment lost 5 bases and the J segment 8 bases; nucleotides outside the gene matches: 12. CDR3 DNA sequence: TGCAGTGCTGACCTAAAGCCCGGGACAGGGGAAGCTTTCTTT. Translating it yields CSADLKPGTGEAFF.

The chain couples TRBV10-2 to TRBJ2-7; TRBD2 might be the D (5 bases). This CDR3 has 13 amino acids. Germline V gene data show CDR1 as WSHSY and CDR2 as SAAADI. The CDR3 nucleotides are TGCGCTACCACGGGCGGGTCGGGCTACGAGCAGTACTTC. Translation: CATTGGSGYEQYF.

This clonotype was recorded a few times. The CDR3 DNA follows: TGTGCCAGCAGAGACCAGACCTTGAGCAATCAGCCCCAGCATTTT. It yields the protein CASRDQTLSNQPQHF. This chain connects TRBV2 to TRBJ1-5; D uncertain. The V gene lost 6 bases and the J gene lost 1 base, with 13 bases spanning the gap. In germline, CDR1 is SNHLY, CDR2 FYNNEI. The CDR3 consists of 15 residues.

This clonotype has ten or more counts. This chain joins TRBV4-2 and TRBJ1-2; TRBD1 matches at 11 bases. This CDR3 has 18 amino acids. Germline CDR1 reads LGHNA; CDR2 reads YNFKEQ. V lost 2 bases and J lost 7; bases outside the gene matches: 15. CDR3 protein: CASSQSIRTGGASFGYTF. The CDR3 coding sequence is TGTGCCAGCAGCCAATCTATCCGGACAGGGGGCGCTTCGTTTGGCTACACCTTC.

The CDR3 is CASSKGIMGLNTEAFF. The CDR3 nucleotides are TGTGCCAGCAGCAAGGGAATTATGGGCCTGAACACTGAAGCTTTCTTT. The chain carries TRBV6-2 or TRBV6-3 and TRBJ1-1; the D is unclear. V lost 6 bases to trimming and J lost 0 bases, with 17 bases between them. The CDR3 sequence is 16 residues long. CDR1 and CDR2 (germline): MNHEY, SVGEGT.

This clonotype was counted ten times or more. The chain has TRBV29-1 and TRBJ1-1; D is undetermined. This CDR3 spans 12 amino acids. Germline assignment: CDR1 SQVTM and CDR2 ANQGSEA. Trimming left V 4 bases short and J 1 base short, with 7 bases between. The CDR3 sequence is CSVVKGNTEAFF. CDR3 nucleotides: TGCAGCGTTGTAAAGGGGAACACTGAAGCTTTCTTT.

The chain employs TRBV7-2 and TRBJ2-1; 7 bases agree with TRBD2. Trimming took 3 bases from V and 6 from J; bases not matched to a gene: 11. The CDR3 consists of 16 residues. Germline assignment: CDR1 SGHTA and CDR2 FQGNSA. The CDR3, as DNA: TGTGCCAGCAGCTTGGGACGGGCGGGAGTCTCCAATGAGCAGTTCTTC. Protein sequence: CASSLGRAGVSNEQFF.

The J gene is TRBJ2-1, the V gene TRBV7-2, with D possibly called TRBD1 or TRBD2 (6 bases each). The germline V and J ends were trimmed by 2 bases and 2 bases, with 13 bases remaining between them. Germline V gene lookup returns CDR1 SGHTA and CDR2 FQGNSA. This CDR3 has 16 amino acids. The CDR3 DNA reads TGTGCCAGCAGCTTATTGGGGGGCCGAACCTACAATGAGCAGTTCTTC. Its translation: CASSLLGGRTYNEQFF. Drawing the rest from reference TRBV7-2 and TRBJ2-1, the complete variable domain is GAGVSQSPSNKVTEKGKDVELRCDPISGHTALYWYRQSLGQGLEFLIYFQGNSAPDKSGLPSDRFSAERTGGSVSTLTIQRTQQEDSAVYLCASSLLGGRTYNEQFFGPGTRLTVL.

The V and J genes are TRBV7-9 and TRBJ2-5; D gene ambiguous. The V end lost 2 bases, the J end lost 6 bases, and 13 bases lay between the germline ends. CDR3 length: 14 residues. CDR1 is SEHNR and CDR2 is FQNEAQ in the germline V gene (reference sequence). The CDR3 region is CASSLSAGLKTQYF. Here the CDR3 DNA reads TGTGCCAGCAGCTTAAGTGCAGGATTAAAGACCCAGTACTTC. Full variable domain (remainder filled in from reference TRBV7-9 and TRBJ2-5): DTGVSQNPRHKITKRGQNVTFRCDPISEHNRLYWYRQTLGQGPEFLTYFQNEAQLEKSRLLSDRFSAERPKGSFSTLEIQRTEQGDSAMYLCASSLSAGLKTQYFGPGTRLLVL.

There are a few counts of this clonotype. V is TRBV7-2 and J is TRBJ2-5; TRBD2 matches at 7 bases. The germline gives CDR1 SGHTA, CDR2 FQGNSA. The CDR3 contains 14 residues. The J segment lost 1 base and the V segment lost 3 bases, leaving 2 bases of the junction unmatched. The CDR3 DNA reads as TGTGCCAGCAGCTTGGGGGGGGGCCAAGAGACCCAGTACTTC. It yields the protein CASSLGGGQETQYF.

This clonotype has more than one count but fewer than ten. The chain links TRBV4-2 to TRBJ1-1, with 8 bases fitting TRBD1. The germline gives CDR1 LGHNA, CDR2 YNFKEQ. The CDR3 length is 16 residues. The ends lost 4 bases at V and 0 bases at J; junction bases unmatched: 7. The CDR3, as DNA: TGTGCCAGCAGCCCCTGGGACAGGAGTGTGAACACTGAAGCTTTCTTT. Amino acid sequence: CASSPWDRSVNTEAFF.

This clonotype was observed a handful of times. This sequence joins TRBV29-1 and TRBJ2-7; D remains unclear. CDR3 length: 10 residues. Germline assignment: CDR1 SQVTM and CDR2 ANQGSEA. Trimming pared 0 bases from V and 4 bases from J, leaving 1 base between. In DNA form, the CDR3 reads TGCAGCGTTGAAGATTACGAGCAGTACTTC. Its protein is CSVEDYEQYF.

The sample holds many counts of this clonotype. The CDR3 nucleotides are TGTGCCATCAGAGCCTTCGGGACAGACGACTACGAGCAGTACTTC. Amino acids: CAIRAFGTDDYEQYF. This chain links TRBV10-3 with TRBJ2-7, with 7 bases aligning to TRBD1. Germline loops: CDR1 ENHRY, CDR2 SYGVKD. The CDR3 is made up of 15 amino acids. With V trimmed by 6 bases and J by 3 bases, 11 bases remained unmatched.

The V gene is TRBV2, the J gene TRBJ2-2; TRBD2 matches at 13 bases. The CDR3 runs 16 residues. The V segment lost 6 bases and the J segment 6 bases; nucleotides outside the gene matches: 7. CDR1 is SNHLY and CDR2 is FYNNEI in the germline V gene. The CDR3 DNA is TGTGCCAGCAGCCACGCCGGGACTAGCGGGGCCGGGGAGCTGTTTTTT. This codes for CASSHAGTSGAGELFF.

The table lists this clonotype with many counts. The CDR3 protein is CSAPGGMYTDTQYF. The CDR3 bases are TGCAGTGCTCCCGGAGGGATGTACACAGATACGCAGTATTTT. The rearrangement links TRBV20-1 to TRBJ2-3; perhaps TRBD2 as D (6 bases). The CDR3 spans 14 residues. Between the trimmed V and J ends, which lost 5 bases and 2 bases, there was a span of 14 bases. The germline gives CDR1 DFQATT, CDR2 SNEGSKA (reference sequence).

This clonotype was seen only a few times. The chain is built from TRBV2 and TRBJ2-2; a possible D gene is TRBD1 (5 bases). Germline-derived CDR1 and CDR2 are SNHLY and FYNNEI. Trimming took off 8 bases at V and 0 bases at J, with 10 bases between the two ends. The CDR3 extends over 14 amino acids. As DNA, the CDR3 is TGTGCCAGCTCTCGACAGACGAACACCGGGGAGCTGTTTTTT. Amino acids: CASSRQTNTGELFF.

The CDR3, as DNA: TGCAGTGCTAGAGCCGGGACAGTTCTTATGAACACTGAAGCTTTCTTT. Its translation is CSARAGTVLMNTEAFF. The chain uses TRBV20-1 and TRBJ1-1; 7 bases map to TRBD1. From germline, CDR1 is DFQATT and CDR2 SNEGSKA (reference sequence). The V segment lost 1 base and the J segment 0 bases; nucleotides outside the gene matches: 8. This CDR3 has 16 residues.

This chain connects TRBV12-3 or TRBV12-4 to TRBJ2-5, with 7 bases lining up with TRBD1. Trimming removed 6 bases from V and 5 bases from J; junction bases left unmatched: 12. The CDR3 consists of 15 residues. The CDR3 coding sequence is TGTGCCAGCAGGCGAAATTGGGGCAGGGGGGAGACCCAGTACTTC. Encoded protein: CASRRNWGRGETQYF.

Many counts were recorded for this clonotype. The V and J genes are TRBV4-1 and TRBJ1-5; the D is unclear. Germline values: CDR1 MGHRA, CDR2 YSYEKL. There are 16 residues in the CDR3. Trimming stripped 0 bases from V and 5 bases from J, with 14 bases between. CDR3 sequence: CASSQDFGYSDQPQHF. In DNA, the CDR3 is TGCGCCAGCAGCCAAGATTTCGGATATTCGGATCAGCCCCAGCATTTT.